Sequencing of this T cell receptor (beta chain) was carried out in a study of T cells in Graves' hyperthyroidism and ophthalmopathy. The source material, RNA transcripts, was used to amplify TCR beta CDR3 regions. During a first-round RT-PCR of the TCR CDR3, the HTBI primer set was used. MiXCR, applied by TCRdb to the multiplex PCR reads, yields one record per CDR3 protein. Among fewer than 700,000 distinct CDR3 sequences, under 20% were seen once, and the ten largest hold around 4%. V lost 2 bases, J lost 4 bases, and 15 bases lay in between. This CDR3 has 15 amino acids. From germline, CDR1 is GTSNPN and CDR2 SVGIG (reference sequence). Reasons for excluding patients were uncontrolled infection, other autoimmune disease, pregnancy or lactation. From approximately 9.1 ml of fresh peripheral blood, PBMCs were isolated. This clonotype was found many times. Its antigen is not identified. Study-level points and caveats: Ophthalmopathy, which appeared later, was predicted by the model a median about 6 months before onset. Most clonotypes that expanded in the thyroid above 0.001 also showed up in blood.

Sequenced input: blood. The receptor was derived from a woman aged 25 to 39 with Graves' hyperthyroidism. The V call is TRBV30, the J call TRBJ1-5; the D gene is possibly TRBD1 (5 bases). The CDR3: CAWSHSVGPNQPQHF. The CDR3 nucleotides are TGTGCCTGGAGTCATAGTGTGGGGCCTAATCAGCCCCAGCATTTT.